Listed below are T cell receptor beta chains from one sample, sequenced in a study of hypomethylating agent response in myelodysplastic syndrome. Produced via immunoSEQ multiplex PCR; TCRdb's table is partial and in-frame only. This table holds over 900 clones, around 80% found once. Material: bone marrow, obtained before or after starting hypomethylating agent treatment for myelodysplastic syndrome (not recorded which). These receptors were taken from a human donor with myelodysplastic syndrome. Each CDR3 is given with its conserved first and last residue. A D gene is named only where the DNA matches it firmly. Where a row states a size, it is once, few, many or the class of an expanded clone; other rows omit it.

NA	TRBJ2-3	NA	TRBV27	CASSLSRASGTDTQYF	TGTGCCAGCAGTTTATCAAGGGCTAGCGGCACAGATACGCAGTATTTT
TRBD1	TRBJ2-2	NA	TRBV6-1	CASSEDRGLPNTGELFF	TGTGCCAGCAGCGAAGACAGGGGCCTCCCGAACACCGGGGAGCTGTTTTTT
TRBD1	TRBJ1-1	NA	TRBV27	CASRKSGQRNLNTEAFF	TGTGCCAGCAGGAAGTCGGGACAGAGGAATCTGAACACTGAAGCTTTCTTT
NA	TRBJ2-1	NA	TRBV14	CASSQVLGNEQFF	TGTGCCAGCAGCCAAGTCTTGGGAAATGAGCAGTTCTTC
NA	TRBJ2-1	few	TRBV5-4	CASSLDSDEQFF	TGTGCCAGCAGCTTGGATAGCGATGAGCAGTTCTTC
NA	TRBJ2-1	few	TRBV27	CASSLLGNTVSNEQFF	TGTGCCAGCAGTTTATTGGGGAATACCGTATCCAATGAGCAGTTCTTC
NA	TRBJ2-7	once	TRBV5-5	CASSLVPQSYEQYF	TGTGCCAGCAGCTTGGTTCCTCAGAGCTACGAGCAGTACTTC
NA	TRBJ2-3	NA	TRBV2	CASSDRTASTDTQYF	TGTGCCAGCAGTGATAGGACCGCTAGCACAGATACGCAGTATTTT
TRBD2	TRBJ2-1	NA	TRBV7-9	CASSEPGLVMSNEQFF	TGTGCCAGCAGCGAACCGGGACTAGTGATGTCCAATGAGCAGTTCTTC